This entry concerns a single T cell receptor beta chain. No cognate antigen has been identified for it. Base quality data are lacking; no much larger clone is found one base away. A distance of 18 bases separates the germline ends of V and J, which lose 4 bases and 2 bases respectively. The CDR3 covers 16 residues, taking in both the cysteine and the phenylalanine. Only CDR3 DNA remains: 48 bases, in frame from the first base. The CDR1 and CDR2 encoded by the germline V gene are MNHNS and SASEGT. The sample is drawn from a study of CD8+ T cells in alopecia areata (dated by TCRdb to 2017 to 2018). Background for the entire study: In both human patients and the C3H/HeJ mouse model, the study applied high-throughput TCRbeta sequencing to look at T cell clonal expansion in alopecia areata. Clonality in the scalp was compared among normal scalp (n=4), patchy alopecia areata scalp (n=8), and alopecia totalis/universalis scalp (n=8). Human TCRbeta sequencing covered scalp tissue and sorted CD4+ and CD8+ peripheral blood T cells from patchy and totalis/universalis alopecia areata patients and healthy controls. RNA was obtained with the PAXgene miRNA kit for fixed scalp, the miRNeasy kit for PBMCs, and the RNeasy kit for mouse skin. TCRbeta CDR3 regions were amplified by immunoSEQ multiplex PCR using 35 Vbeta forward and 13 Jbeta reverse primers. Study-wide findings and limitations: Lesional scalp, especially in alopecia totalis/universalis, showed higher clonality and more expanded CD8+ clones than normal scalp, suggesting antigenic drive. Unlike mouse skin, where gammadelta T cells dominate, normal human skin contains resident alphabeta T cells that get sequenced too, which complicates analysis of the scalp TCR repertoire. Compared with mice, TCR sequences shared between patients were less clear, possibly partly because of HLA diversity across the patient population.

Libraries were prepared through the immunoSEQ multiplex PCR assay. RNA was extracted from all samples and reverse transcribed into cDNA, which served as template for TCR sequencing. SuperScript III was used for first-strand cDNA synthesis, primed with a 2:1 mix of oligo-dT and random hexamers. Amplification bias was assessed with a synthetic immune receptor repertoire, and residual bias was removed computationally. As for how the authors treated the data: After raw reads were preprocessed to remove errors, the CDR3 was defined following IMGT conventions as running from the conserved cysteine to phenylalanine. Clonality was calculated as 1 minus Shannon entropy normalized by log2 of the number of productive unique TCRs. CD4 or CD8 identity of scalp clones was inferred by cross-referencing scalp TCRbeta sequences with sorted blood CD4 and CD8 repertoires. TCRdb took this table from immuneACCESS and kept in-frame rearrangements with V and J called. Such tables lack part of the clones; where checked against another copy, unresolved V genes explain under half of the gap, and the rest is unexplained. Clone size and the V and J calls come from that table; the DNA yielded D and trimming. The sample yields about 200,000 clones; approximately 60% were counted once. In total, the top ten clones hold around 5% of the sample.

PBMCs were isolated by density centrifugation and stained for CD3, CD4 and CD8, and CD4+ and CD8+ T cells were sorted on a FACSAria. Scalp biopsies and blood samples were obtained from unaffected controls. The sample was CD8+ T cells sorted from blood. This chain is built from TRBV6-1 and TRBJ2-7; no D gene can be assigned with confidence. The TCR comes from a human donor in good health. The CDR3 region: CASSGPSRTYTYEQYF. The nucleotides are TGTGCCAGCAGTGGACCCTCTAGAACCTACACCTACGAGCAGTACTTC.